Following are 32 T cell receptor beta chains from one sample sequenced in a study of cytomegalovirus exposure and HLA in healthy donors. A multiplex PCR was run with 60 Vbeta primers and 13 Jbeta primers. TCRdb keeps only in-frame clones here, not all; method: immunoSEQ multiplex PCR. The sample records roughly 180,000 clones, around 80% being singletons. Sample: PBMCs. These receptors were obtained from a woman younger than 45 in good health and CMV-seronegative.

The CDR3 coding sequence is TGCGCCAGCAGCCTCTCGACTAGCGGGGGGACCGGTGAGCAGTACTTC. This encodes CASSLSTSGGTGEQYF. The chain joins TRBV5-1 to TRBJ2-7; TRBD2 matches 13 bases. CDR3 length: 16 residues. Germline trimming cut 4 bases from V and 7 bases from J; bases unmatched to any gene: 11. CDR1 and CDR2 from the germline V gene are SGHRS and YFSETQ.

The chain couples TRBV2 to TRBJ1-1; unclear D gene. CDR3 length: 15 residues. V dropped 3 bases and J dropped 2 bases, with 13 bases sitting between them. The germline gives CDR1 SNHLY, CDR2 FYNNEI. CDR3 in amino acids: CASSDLVLGNTEAFF. CDR3 nucleotides: TGTGCCAGCAGTGACCTTGTCCTCGGTAACACTGAAGCTTTCTTT.

The J gene is TRBJ2-5, the V gene TRBV28, with 7 bases identical to TRBD1. The V gene end was trimmed by 4 bases and the J gene end by 2 bases; junction bases not matched to a gene: 1. Germline values: CDR1 MDHEN, CDR2 SYDVKM. CDR3 length: 13 residues. The CDR3: CASSSGQQETQYF. Written as DNA, the CDR3 is TGTGCCAGCAGTTCGGGACAGCAAGAGACCCAGTACTTC.

This clone showed up just a few times. This chain joins TRBV6-4 and TRBJ2-1; D is perhaps TRBD1 (5 bases). The V gene lost 3 bases and the J gene lost 3 bases, with 6 bases spanning the gap. The CDR3 covers 13 residues. From germline, CDR1 is MRHNA and CDR2 SNTAGT. In DNA form, the CDR3 reads TGTGCCAGCAGTGAGGACAACTACAATGAGCAGTTCTTC. It is translated as CASSEDNYNEQFF.

This chain links TRBV10-2 with TRBJ2-2; D uncertain. The CDR3 length is 16 residues. V lost 0 bases to trimming and J lost 2 bases, with 10 bases between them. CDR1 is WSHSY and CDR2 is SAAADI in the germline V gene. CDR3 amino acids: CASSESASDNTGELFF. In DNA form, the CDR3 reads TGCGCCAGCAGTGAGTCGGCCAGCGATAACACCGGGGAGCTGTTTTTT.

This clone has just one count. V and J are TRBV27 and TRBJ2-6, with 7 positions matching TRBD1. The germline V gene encodes CDR1 MNHEY and CDR2 SMNVEV (reference sequence). Trimming cost V 5 bases and J 0 bases; bases outside gene matches: 4. This CDR3 contains 16 residues. CDR3 sequence reads: CASSRTGDSGANVLTF. CDR3 DNA sequence: TGTGCCAGCAGTCGAACAGGGGACTCTGGGGCCAACGTCCTGACTTTC.

This clone was observed a handful of times. V and J are TRBV27 and TRBJ1-2; possible D gene TRBD1, 6 bases. This CDR3 has 16 amino acids. The germline V gene has CDR1 MNHEY and CDR2 SMNVEV (reference sequence). With 2 bases removed from V and 0 bases from J, the gap between germline ends came to 13 bases. The CDR3 nucleotides are TGTGCCAGCAGTTTAATCGGGGGGCAGTCTAACTATGGCTACACCTTC. This gives the protein CASSLIGGQSNYGYTF.

The rearrangement uses TRBV9 and TRBJ2-7; D perhaps matches TRBD1 (6 bases). The V end was cut by 3 bases, the J end by 2 bases, with 15 bases between. CDR3 length equals 15 residues. The germline gives CDR1 SGDLS, CDR2 YYNGEE. CDR3 coding DNA: TGTGCCAGCAGCGCCACCGGGACAACCACCTACGAGCAGTACTTC. It yields the protein CASSATGTTTYEQYF.

This rearrangement joins TRBV15 to TRBJ2-7; D is perhaps TRBD2 (5 bases). Germline CDR1 LNHNV, CDR2 YYDKDF (reference sequence). With 2 bases removed from V and 10 bases from J, the gap between germline ends came to 18 bases. The CDR3 runs to 14 residues. The CDR3 sequence: CATSRPLTSWDQYF. The CDR3 DNA reads as TGTGCCACCAGCAGACCCCTAACTAGTTGGGATCAGTACTTC.

This clone was counted a few times. The V call is TRBV4-2, the J call TRBJ2-7; maybe TRBD2 (6 bases). Looked up from germline, CDR1 is LGHNA and CDR2 is YNFKEQ. CDR3 size: 15 residues. V lost 1 base, J lost 3 bases, and 13 bases lay in between. The CDR3 coding sequence is TGTGCCAGCAGCCAAGGGAGGGAAATACACTACGAGCAGTACTTC. This gives the protein CASSQGREIHYEQYF.

The chain has TRBV5-8 and TRBJ2-2; 7 positions agree with TRBD2. From germline, CDR1 is SGHTS and CDR2 YDEGEE. The CDR3 is made up of 15 amino acids. The junction had 4 bases not matched to a gene; V was cut back by 4 bases and J by 1 base. The CDR3 DNA is TGTGCCAGCAGCACAGGACTAGTGAACACCGGGGAGCTGTTTTTT. Translating gives CASSTGLVNTGELFF.

DNA for the CDR3: TGCGCCAGCAGCAGGGGACTAGCGGGCCTATACGAGCAGTACTTC. It translates to CASSRGLAGLYEQYF. The chain employs TRBV5-1 and TRBJ2-7; 12 bases fit TRBD2. In germline, CDR1 is SGHRS, CDR2 YFSETQ. V was clipped by 4 bases and J by 4 bases; unmatched bases: 6. The CDR3 is 15 residues long.

The chain has TRBV11-2 and TRBJ1-6; 11 bases match TRBD1. Per germline, CDR1 SGHAT and CDR2 FQNNGV. V gave up 5 bases and J gave up 7 bases; unmatched junction bases: 10. The CDR3 runs 17 residues. The CDR3 reads CASSPTAGQGANSPLHF. As DNA, the CDR3 is TGTGCCAGCAGCCCCACAGCAGGACAGGGGGCGAATTCACCCCTCCACTTT.

The chain is built from TRBV19 and TRBJ1-2; tentatively, D is TRBD1 (5 bases). The CDR3 is 12 residues long. The V end was cut by 10 bases, the J end by 5 bases, with 14 bases between. Germline V gives CDR1 LNHDA, CDR2 SQIVND (reference sequence). The chain's CDR3 is CATLEGVYGYTF. CDR3 sequence (DNA): TGTGCCACGTTAGAAGGGGTTTATGGCTACACCTTC.

The V call is TRBV4-3, the J call TRBJ2-2; D may be TRBD1 (6 bases). V was trimmed by 1 base and J by 8 bases, leaving 8 bases between them. The germline CDR1 and CDR2 sequences are LGHNA and YSLEER. The CDR3 has 13 residues. DNA of the CDR3: TGCGCCAGCAGCCAAGTGGGGACAGGGGAGCTGTTTTTT. This sequence encodes CASSQVGTGELFF.

This rearrangement joins TRBV27 to TRBJ1-2; weak D call: TRBD1 (5 bases). V was cut by 2 bases and J by 4 bases, with 8 bases left in between. Germline V gives CDR1 MNHEY, CDR2 SMNVEV (reference sequence). This CDR3 has 13 residues. The CDR3 DNA follows: TGTGCCAGCAGTTTACAGGGCGGCTATGGCTACACCTTC. Its translation is CASSLQGGYGYTF.

V gene TRBV6-5 combines with J gene TRBJ2-5; D not certain. CDR1 and CDR2 from the germline V gene are MNHEY and SVGAGI. V lost 0 bases to trimming and J lost 4 bases, with 6 bases between them. CDR3 length equals 13 residues. The CDR3 reads CASSYSQRETQYF. The CDR3, as DNA: TGTGCCAGCAGTTACTCGCAGCGAGAGACCCAGTACTTC.

The rearrangement uses TRBV5-1 and TRBJ2-3; D is possibly TRBD1 (6 bases). V lost 4 bases and J 0 bases, leaving 12 bases between the germline ends. CDR3 length equals 15 residues. From germline, CDR1 is SGHRS and CDR2 YFSETQ. CDR3 residues: CASSEGRGSTDTQYF. The CDR3 nucleotides read TGCGCCAGCAGCGAGGGCAGGGGTAGCACAGATACGCAGTATTTT.

V gene TRBV12-1 combines with J gene TRBJ2-7; the D segment call TRBD2 is taken from the table without a DNA check. TRBV12-1 is described as a pseudogene. CDR3 length: 20 residues. CDR3 in amino acids: CASSFFRRGSKRGGTYEQYF. The CDR3 DNA follows: TGTGCCAGCAGCTTTTTTAGACGGGGGAGCAAGCGGGGAGGAACCTACGAGCAGTACTTC.

V usage is TRBV27 and J usage is TRBJ1-5, with a tentative D call TRBD1 (5 bases). This CDR3 spans 15 amino acids. V was trimmed by 3 bases and J by 1 base, leaving 10 bases between them. Per germline, CDR1 MNHEY and CDR2 SMNVEV (reference sequence). The CDR3 nucleotides are TGTGCCAGCAGTTTTGGGGGGAAAAGCAATCAGCCCCAGCATTTT. Amino acids: CASSFGGKSNQPQHF.

This clone appeared once. This CDR3 is also generated by other DNA sequences in the sample. The chain links TRBV7-7 to TRBJ2-5; a possible D gene is TRBD2 (5 bases). The CDR3 is 15 amino acids. In germline, CDR1 is SSHAT, CDR2 FNYEAQ (reference sequence). The germline V and J ends were trimmed by 5 bases and 4 bases, with 17 bases remaining between them. This CDR3 is CASSPFLARAETQYF. CDR3 in DNA: TGTGCCAGCAGCCCCTTCCTAGCTAGGGCAGAGACCCAGTACTTC.

This chain links TRBV7-2 with TRBJ1-1; 9 bases agree with TRBD1. The CDR3 runs 18 residues. Germline V gene sequence: CDR1 SGHTA, CDR2 FQGNSA. Trimming removed 2 bases from V and 1 base from J; junction bases left unmatched: 11. CDR3 nucleotide sequence: TGTGCCAGCAGCTTAATTCGGGACAGGGTCAACACGAACACTGAAGCTTTCTTT. As protein: CASSLIRDRVNTNTEAFF. Full variable domain (remainder filled in from reference TRBV7-2 and TRBJ1-1): GAGVSQSPSNKVTEKGKDVELRCDPISGHTALYWYRQSLGQGLEFLIYFQGNSAPDKSGLPSDRFSAERTGGSVSTLTIQRTQQEDSAVYLCASSLIRDRVNTNTEAFFGQGTRLTVV.

The V gene is TRBV7-9, the J gene TRBJ2-2, with D possibly TRBD1 on 5 matching bases. Germline lookup yields CDR1 SEHNR and CDR2 FQNEAQ (reference sequence). The germline V and J ends were trimmed by 8 bases and 5 bases, with 15 bases remaining between them. The CDR3 has 14 residues. The CDR3, as DNA: TGTGCCAGCGGCCAGACAGTAACAACCGGGGAGCTGTTTTTT. Its translation is CASGQTVTTGELFF.

This chain uses TRBV29-1 with TRBJ1-1; 9 nucleotides line up with TRBD1. J gave up 11 bases and V 6 bases, and 4 bases lay outside the gene matches. The CDR3 has 10 amino acids. The germline V gene has CDR1 SQVTM and CDR2 ANQGSEA. The CDR3 protein is CSVLTGGAFF. The CDR3 nucleotides read TGCAGCGTCTTGACAGGGGGGGCTTTCTTT.

The V gene is TRBV7-6, the J gene TRBJ2-3, with 7 nucleotides matching TRBD2. With 5 bases clipped from V and 5 bases from J, the junction kept 13 bases outside the gene matches. CDR1 SGHVS and CDR2 FNYEAQ come from the germline V gene. This CDR3 is 16 amino acids long. This CDR3 is CASSQGGGPYGDTQYF. The CDR3 DNA reads TGTGCCAGCAGCCAAGGCGGGGGACCGTATGGAGATACGCAGTATTTT.

About this clone: The junction departs from germline at one end; a sequencing error may be responsible. This specimen includes other DNA sequences encoding the same CDR3. This chain uses TRBV15 with TRBJ1-5; perhaps TRBD1 as D (5 bases). The CDR3 is 16 residues long. Germline CDR1 and CDR2: LNHNV and YYDKDF (reference sequence). CDR3 bases: TGTGCCACCAGCAAGGGAGGGGCGAAAAGCAATCAGCCCCAGCATTTC. Residues: CATSKGGAKSNQPQHF.

The chain carries TRBV2 and TRBJ1-5; 7 positions match TRBD1. V gave up 5 bases and J gave up 0 bases; unmatched junction bases: 16. This CDR3 has 19 amino acids. Germline assignment: CDR1 SNHLY and CDR2 FYNNEI. This CDR3 is CASSYDFLPRDSSNQPQHF. CDR3 in DNA: TGTGCCAGCAGTTACGACTTTCTGCCCCGGGACAGTAGCAATCAGCCCCAGCATTTT.

J is TRBJ2-7 and V is TRBV4-1; 9 bases are shared with TRBD1. There are 13 residues in the CDR3. Trimming removed 6 bases from V and 2 bases from J; junction bases left unmatched: 2. Germline CDR1 MGHRA, CDR2 YSYEKL. The CDR3 spells CASSRDRAYEQYF. CDR3 sequence (DNA): TGCGCCAGCAGTCGGGACAGGGCCTACGAGCAGTACTTC.

The chain links TRBV2 to TRBJ2-3, with 14 bases that match TRBD2. Germline V CDR1 and CDR2: SNHLY, FYNNEI. The CDR3 has 16 amino acids. The V and J ends lost 6 bases and 2 bases, in that order; junction bases with no gene match: 4. CDR3: CASRRTSGGYTDTQYF. DNA for the CDR3: TGTGCCAGCAGGAGGACTAGCGGGGGGTACACAGATACGCAGTATTTT.

This clone was seen a few times. The rearrangement uses TRBV5-1 and TRBJ1-1, with D hard to call. The length of the CDR3 is 12 residues. Between the trimmed V and J ends, which lost 7 bases and 1 base, there was a span of 8 bases. Looked up from germline, CDR1 is SGHRS and CDR2 is YFSETQ. DNA for the CDR3: TGCGCCAGCTCCGGTGGGAACACTGAAGCTTTCTTT. This encodes CASSGGNTEAFF. The full variable domain, with the rest looked up from reference TRBV5-1 and TRBJ1-1, is KAGVTQTPRYLIKTRGQQVTLSCSPISGHRSVSWYQQTPGQGLQFLFEYFSETQRNKGNFPGRFSGRQFSNSRSEMNVSTLELGDSALYLCASSGGNTEAFFGQGTRLTVV.

The gene calls are TRBV7-8 and TRBJ2-3; D remains ambiguous. Germline V gene sequence: CDR1 SGHVS, CDR2 FQNEAQ. V lost 0 bases and J 3 bases, leaving 10 bases between the germline ends. The CDR3 extends over 15 amino acids. As DNA, the CDR3 is TGTGCCAGCAGCTTAGCGCGGCAGTTGACAGATACGCAGTATTTT. This translates into CASSLARQLTDTQYF. Looking up the rest from reference TRBV7-8 and TRBJ2-3 gives the full variable domain: GAGVSQSPRYKVAKRGQDVALRCDPISGHVSLFWYQQALGQGPEFLTYFQNEAQLDKSGLPSDRFFAERPEGSVSTLKIQRTQQEDSAVYLCASSLARQLTDTQYFGPGTRLTVL.

The chain recombines TRBV19 with TRBJ2-1, with 14 bases fitting TRBD2. CDR3 length equals 15 residues. V dropped 3 bases and J dropped 9; count of bases not matched to a gene: 4. Germline V gene data show CDR1 as LNHDA and CDR2 as SQIVND (reference sequence). The CDR3 loop is CASSMTSGGAGEQFF. The CDR3 DNA is TGTGCCAGTAGTATGACTAGCGGGGGGGCCGGTGAGCAGTTCTTC.